A selection of T cell receptor beta chains follows, all from one sample in a study of cytomegalovirus exposure and HLA in healthy donors. Method: immunoSEQ multiplex PCR; TCRdb's copy keeps in-frame clones and lacks some. The sample consists of about 88,000 clones, 95% to 98% of them appearing once. Sequencing was performed on PBMCs. These TCRs come from a man aged 18 to 29 in good health and CMV-seronegative. Both conserved end residues are part of each CDR3. Where a row states a size, it is once, few, many or the class of an expanded clone; other rows omit it.

CATSTGQGSYEQYF	once	TRBV15	TRBJ2-7
CASSEALGGTRGDTQYF	.	TRBV6-1	TRBJ2-3
CASRAGSGRSRNEQFF	.	TRBV2	TRBJ2-1
CASSYSESSGNTIYF	once	TRBV6-5	TRBJ1-3
CASSQATGNTEAFF	.	TRBV4-1	TRBJ1-1
CASSILAGAEDTQYF	.	TRBV2	TRBJ2-3
CASSTSGIPYEQYF	.	TRBV27	TRBJ2-7
CAISEGTSGRGSSYNEQFF	once	TRBV10-3	TRBJ2-1
CASSQQLGTSGPIAYEQYF	.	TRBV5-6	TRBJ2-7
CASSPRTGVNQPQHF	.	TRBV28	TRBJ1-5
CASSYRGVQPQHF	.	TRBV11-2	TRBJ1-5
CASSYGQGFMQPQHF	.	TRBV5-5	TRBJ1-5